This T cell receptor (beta chain) was captured in a study of blood T cells in healthy people across ages. Alongside a J-beta primer mix, a sample-barcoded 5' primer served in a second PCR lasting about 7 to 12 cycles. TCRdb independently ran MiXCR on the 5' RACE reads; one entry per CDR3 protein. The sample lists roughly 2 million distinct CDR3 sequences, just under 50% occurring once. Sequencing was carried out using blood. The source is a middle-aged woman in good health.

The CDR3: CASSVEEWSFRGRETQYF. Here the CDR3 DNA reads TGTGCCAGCAGCGTAGAAGAGTGGTCATTCCGAGGGAGGGAGACCCAGTACTTC. The chain recombines TRBV9 with TRBJ2-5; TRBD2 might be the D (6 bases). Germline CDR1 and CDR2: SGDLS and YYNGEE. The V end lost 0 bases, the J end lost 5 bases, and 23 bases lay between the germline ends. CDR3 size: 18 residues.